The 7 T cell receptor beta chains listed next were all sequenced from one sample in a study of cytomegalovirus exposure and HLA in healthy donors. In the PCR, 60 Vbeta and 13 Jbeta primers were used. Produced via immunoSEQ multiplex PCR; TCRdb's table is partial and in-frame only. The sample includes some 150,000 clones, about 80% seen only once; the top ten take about 5.2%. The sample was PBMCs. These TCRs come from a man younger than 45 in good health and CMV-seropositive.

This chain connects TRBV4-1 to TRBJ2-3; 8 bases align to TRBD2. Trimming took 0 bases from V and 8 from J; bases not matched to a gene: 7. The germline V gene has CDR1 MGHRA and CDR2 YSYEKL. The CDR3 runs to 15 residues. The CDR3 loop reads CASSQEGTSSGTQYF. In DNA, the CDR3 is TGCGCCAGCAGCCAAGAGGGGACTAGTAGTGGTACGCAGTATTTT.

The chain carries TRBV5-4 and TRBJ2-3; 8 bases are shared with TRBD1. CDR1 and CDR2 from the germline V gene are SGHNT and YYREEE (reference sequence). The length of the CDR3 is 14 residues. Unmatched junction bases numbered 5, after V lost 6 bases and J lost 2 bases. CDR3 loop: CASTPGQVTDTQYF. The CDR3 DNA reads TGTGCCAGCACCCCGGGACAGGTCACAGATACGCAGTATTTT.

The chain employs TRBV19 and TRBJ1-4, with D perhaps matching TRBD1 (6 bases). The CDR3 is 14 amino acids. Germline CDR1 LNHDA, CDR2 SQIVND (reference sequence). V dropped 5 bases and J dropped 5 bases, with 12 bases sitting between them. CDR3 in amino acids: CASSPNRENEKLFF. The CDR3, as DNA: TGTGCCAGTAGTCCGAACAGGGAAAATGAAAAACTGTTTTTT.

The chain is built from TRBV28 and TRBJ2-6; 9 nucleotides agree with TRBD1. J gave up 0 bases and V 4 bases, and 7 bases lay outside the gene matches. Germline V gene lookup returns CDR1 MDHEN and CDR2 SYDVKM. This CDR3 region has 18 residues. The DNA for the CDR3 is TGTGCCAGCAGTTCCCTGGGACAGGGTTACTCTGGGGCCAACGTCCTGACTTTC. Translation gives CASSSLGQGYSGANVLTF.

This chain uses TRBV6-4 with TRBJ2-2; D is unresolved. This CDR3 comprises 14 residues. The germline V gene encodes CDR1 MRHNA and CDR2 SNTAGT. Trimming shortened V by 6 bases and J by 1 base, and 9 bases separated the two germline ends. The CDR3 loop reads CASRRVLNTGELFF. CDR3 coding DNA: TGTGCCAGCAGACGGGTGCTGAACACCGGGGAGCTGTTTTTT.

The chain joins TRBV15 to TRBJ2-7; TRBD1 matches at 9 bases. This CDR3 is built from 15 residues. Germline V gives CDR1 LNHNV, CDR2 YYDKDF (reference sequence). V lost 3 bases and J lost 3; bases outside the gene matches: 6. The CDR3 spells CATSRGGTGNYEQYF. The CDR3 DNA sequence: TGTGCCACCAGCAGGGGCGGGACAGGGAACTACGAGCAGTACTTC.

This clone has more than one count but fewer than ten. J is TRBJ1-5 and V is TRBV12-1. TRBV12-1 is recorded as a pseudogene. This CDR3 has 15 amino acids. As DNA, the CDR3 is TGTGCCAGCAGCCCGCGAGGGTTTAGCAATCAGCCCCAGCATTTT. This codes for CASSPRGFSNQPQHF.